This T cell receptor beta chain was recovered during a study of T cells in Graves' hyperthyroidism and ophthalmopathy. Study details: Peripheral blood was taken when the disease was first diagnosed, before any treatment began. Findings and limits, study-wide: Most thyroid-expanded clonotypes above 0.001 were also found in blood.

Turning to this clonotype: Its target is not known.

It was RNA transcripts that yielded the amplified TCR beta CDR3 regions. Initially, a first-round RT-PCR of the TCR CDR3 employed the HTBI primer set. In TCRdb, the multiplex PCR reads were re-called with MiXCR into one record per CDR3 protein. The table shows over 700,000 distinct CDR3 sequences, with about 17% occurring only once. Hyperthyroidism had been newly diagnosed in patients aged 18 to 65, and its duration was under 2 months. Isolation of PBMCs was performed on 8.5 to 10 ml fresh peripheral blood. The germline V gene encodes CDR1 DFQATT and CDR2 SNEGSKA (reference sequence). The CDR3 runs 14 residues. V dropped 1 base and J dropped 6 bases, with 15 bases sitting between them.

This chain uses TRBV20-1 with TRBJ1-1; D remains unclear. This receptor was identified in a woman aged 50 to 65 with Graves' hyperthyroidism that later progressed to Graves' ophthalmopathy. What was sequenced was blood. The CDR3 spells CSARVYLARAEAFF. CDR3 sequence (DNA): TGCAGTGCTAGAGTCTACCTTGCGAGGGCTGAAGCTTTCTTT.